A selection of T cell receptor beta chains follows, all from one sample in a study of cytomegalovirus exposure and HLA in healthy donors. The data were produced by immunoSEQ multiplex PCR, yet TCRdb's version contains in-frame clones alone and is incomplete. In the table there are around 140,000 clones, 80% of which are singletons. The specimen was PBMCs. The receptors originated from a man aged 45 to 65 in good health and CMV-seronegative. Each CDR3 is given with its conserved first and last residue. D genes are given only for firm matches. Not every row has a clone size; where given, it reads once, few, many or a size class.

TRBD1	TRBV29-1	.	TRBJ2-5	TGCAGCGTCGACAGGGGGGGGGAGACCCAGTACTTC	CSVDRGGETQYF
.	TRBV20-1	.	TRBJ2-5	TGCAGTGCACTAGCTTCAGAGACCCAGTACTTC	CSALASETQYF
TRBD1	TRBV2	.	TRBJ2-7	TGTGCCAGCAGCGAGGGGACAGGGGACGTCTACGAGCAGTACTTC	CASSEGTGDVYEQYF
.	TRBV6-5	.	TRBJ1-3	TGTGCCAGCAGGGAGAGCTCTGGAAACACCATATACTTT	CASRESSGNTIYF
TRBD1	TRBV19	.	TRBJ1-5	TGTGCCAGTAGTTCAGGGGGCTTCAATCAGCCCCAGCATTTT	CASSSGGFNQPQHF
TRBD1	TRBV7-2	.	TRBJ1-5	TGTGCCAGCAGCTTAGCGGGACAGGGCTACAATCAGCCCCAGCATTTT	CASSLAGQGYNQPQHF
.	TRBV6-1	.	TRBJ1-2	TGTGCCAGCAGAGGGGGGGGCGCCGATGGCTACACCTTC	CASRGGGADGYTF
TRBD1	TRBV15	.	TRBJ1-2	TGTGCCACCAGCAGAGGGACAGGCTATGGCTACACCTTC	CATSRGTGYGYTF
TRBD1	TRBV6-6	once	TRBJ2-7	TGTGCCAGCAGGCCCGGGACAGCCTACGAGCAGTACTTC	CASRPGTAYEQYF
TRBD1	TRBV28	.	TRBJ1-1	TGTGCCAGCAGTTTACAGGGGGCTGTCACTGAAGCTTTCTTT	CASSLQGAVTEAFF
.	TRBV23-1	.	TRBJ2-1	TGCGCCAGCAGTCAATGTCACAGGGAAAATGAGCAGTTCTTC	CASSQCHRENEQFF
TRBD1	TRBV9	.	TRBJ2-2	TGTGCCAGCAGCGTAGATCCAGGGGGGAACACCGGGGAGCTGTTTTTT	CASSVDPGGNTGELFF